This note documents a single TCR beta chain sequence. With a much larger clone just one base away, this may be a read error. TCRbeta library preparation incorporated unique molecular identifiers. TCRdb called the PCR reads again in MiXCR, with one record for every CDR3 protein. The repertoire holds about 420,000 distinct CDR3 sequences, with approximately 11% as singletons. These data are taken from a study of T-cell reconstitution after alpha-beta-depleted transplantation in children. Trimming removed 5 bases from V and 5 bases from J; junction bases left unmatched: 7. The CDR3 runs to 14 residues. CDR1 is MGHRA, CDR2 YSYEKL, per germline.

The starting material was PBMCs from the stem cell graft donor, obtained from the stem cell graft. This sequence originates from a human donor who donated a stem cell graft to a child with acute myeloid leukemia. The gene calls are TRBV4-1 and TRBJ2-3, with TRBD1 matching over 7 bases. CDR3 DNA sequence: TGCGCCAGCAGCAACCGACAGGGTATAGATACGCAGTATTTT. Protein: CASSNRQGIDTQYF.